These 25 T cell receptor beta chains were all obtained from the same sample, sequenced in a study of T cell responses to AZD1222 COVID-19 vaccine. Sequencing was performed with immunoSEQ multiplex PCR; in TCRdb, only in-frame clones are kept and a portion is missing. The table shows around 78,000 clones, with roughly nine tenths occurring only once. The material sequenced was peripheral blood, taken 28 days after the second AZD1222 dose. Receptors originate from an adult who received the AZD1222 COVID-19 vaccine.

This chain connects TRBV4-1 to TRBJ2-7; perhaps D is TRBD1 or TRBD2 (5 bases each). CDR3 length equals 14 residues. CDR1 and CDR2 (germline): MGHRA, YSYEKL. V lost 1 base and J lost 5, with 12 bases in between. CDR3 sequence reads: CASSQVDGANEQYF. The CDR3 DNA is TGCGCCAGCAGCCAAGTCGACGGGGCCAACGAGCAGTACTTC.

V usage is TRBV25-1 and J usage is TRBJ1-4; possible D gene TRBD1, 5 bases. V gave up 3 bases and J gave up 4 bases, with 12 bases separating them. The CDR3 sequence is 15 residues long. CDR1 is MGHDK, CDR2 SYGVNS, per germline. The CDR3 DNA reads TGTGCCAGCAGTGATCGACAGACCTTTAATGAAAAACTGTTTTTT. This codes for CASSDRQTFNEKLFF. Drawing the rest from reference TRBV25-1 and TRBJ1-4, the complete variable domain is EADIYQTPRYLVIGTGKKITLECSQTMGHDKMYWYQQDPGMELHLIHYSYGVNSTEKGDLSSESTVSRIRTEHFPLTLESARPSHTSQYLCASSDRQTFNEKLFFGSGTQLSVL.

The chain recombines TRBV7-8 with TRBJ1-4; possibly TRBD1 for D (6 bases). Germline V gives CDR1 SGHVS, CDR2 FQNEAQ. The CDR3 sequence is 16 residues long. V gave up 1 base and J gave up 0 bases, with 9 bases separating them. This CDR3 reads CASSLGTVATNEKLFF. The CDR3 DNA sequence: TGTGCCAGCAGCTTAGGGACAGTTGCAACTAATGAAAAACTGTTTTTT.

CDR3 in amino acids: CASRNGPDTQYF. The CDR3, as DNA: TGCGCCAGCAGGAATGGTCCAGATACGCAGTATTTT. The chain couples TRBV5-1 to TRBJ2-3; D is ambiguous. Trimming removed 5 bases from V and 4 bases from J, with 8 bases in between. CDR1 is SGHRS and CDR2 is YFSETQ in the germline V gene. This CDR3 is 12 amino acids long.

CDR3 coding DNA: TGTGCCACCAGTGATCCCCAACTAGATATAGATGAGCAGTTCTTC. Residues: CATSDPQLDIDEQFF. The V call is TRBV24-1, the J call TRBJ2-1; maybe TRBD2 (5 bases). Looked up from germline, CDR1 is KGHDR and CDR2 is SFDVKD. Trimming took 3 bases from V and 8 from J, leaving 16 bases between them. The CDR3 has 15 amino acids.

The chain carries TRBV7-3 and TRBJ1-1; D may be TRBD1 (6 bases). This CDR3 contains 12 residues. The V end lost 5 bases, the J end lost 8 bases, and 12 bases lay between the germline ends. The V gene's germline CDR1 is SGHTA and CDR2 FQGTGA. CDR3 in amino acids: CASSLEQGEAFF. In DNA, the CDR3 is TGTGCCAGCAGCCTAGAACAGGGCGAAGCTTTCTTT.

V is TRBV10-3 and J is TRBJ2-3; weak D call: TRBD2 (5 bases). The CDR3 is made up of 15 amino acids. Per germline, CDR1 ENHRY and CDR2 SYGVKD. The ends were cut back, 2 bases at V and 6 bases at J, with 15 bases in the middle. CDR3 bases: TGTGCCATCAGTGAGGAGCTAGCCTCCCCGGATACGCAGTATTTT. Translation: CAISEELASPDTQYF.

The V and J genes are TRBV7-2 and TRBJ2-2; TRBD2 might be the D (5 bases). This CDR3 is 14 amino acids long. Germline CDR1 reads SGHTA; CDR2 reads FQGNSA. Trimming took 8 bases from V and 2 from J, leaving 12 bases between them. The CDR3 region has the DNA TGTGCCAGCCGGCGGGCCCCCAACACCGGGGAGCTGTTTTTT. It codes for CASRRAPNTGELFF.

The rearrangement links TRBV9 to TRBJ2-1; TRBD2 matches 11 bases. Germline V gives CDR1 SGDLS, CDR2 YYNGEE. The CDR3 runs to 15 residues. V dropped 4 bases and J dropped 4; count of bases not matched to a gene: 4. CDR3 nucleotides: TGTGCCAGCAGCACTAGCGGGAGCGTTTACAATGAGCAGTTCTTC. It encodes CASSTSGSVYNEQFF.

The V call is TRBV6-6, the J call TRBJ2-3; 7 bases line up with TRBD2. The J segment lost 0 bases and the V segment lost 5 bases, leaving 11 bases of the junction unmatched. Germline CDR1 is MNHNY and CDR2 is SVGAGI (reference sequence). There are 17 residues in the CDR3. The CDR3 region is CASSPKPYSGSTDTQYF. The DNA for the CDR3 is TGTGCCAGCAGTCCCAAACCCTATAGCGGGAGCACAGATACGCAGTATTTT.

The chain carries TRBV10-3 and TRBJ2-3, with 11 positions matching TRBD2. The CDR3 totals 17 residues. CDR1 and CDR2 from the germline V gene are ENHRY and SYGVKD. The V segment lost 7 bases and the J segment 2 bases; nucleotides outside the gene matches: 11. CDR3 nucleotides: TGTGCCATCAAAAGTGGGCAGACTAGCGGGACCACAGATACGCAGTATTTT. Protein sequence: CAIKSGQTSGTTDTQYF.

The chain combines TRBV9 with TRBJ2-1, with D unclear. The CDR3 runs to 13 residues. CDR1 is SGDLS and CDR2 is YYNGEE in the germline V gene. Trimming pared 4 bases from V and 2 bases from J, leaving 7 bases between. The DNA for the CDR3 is TGTGCCAGCAGCACCACGGCCTACAATGAGCAGTTCTTC. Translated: CASSTTAYNEQFF. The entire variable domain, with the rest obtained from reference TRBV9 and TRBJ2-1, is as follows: DSGVTQTPKHLITATGQRVTLRCSPRSGDLSVYWYQQSLDQGLQFLIQYYNGEERAKGNILERFSAQQFPDLHSELNLSSLELGDSALYFCASSTTAYNEQFFGPGTRLTVL.

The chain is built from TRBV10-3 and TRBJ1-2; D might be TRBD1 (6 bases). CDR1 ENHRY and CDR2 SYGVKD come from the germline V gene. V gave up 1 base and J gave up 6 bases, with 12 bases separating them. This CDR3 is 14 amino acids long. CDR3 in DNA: TGTGCCATCAGTGAGTTAACAGGGAGGGATGGCTACACCTTC. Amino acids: CAISELTGRDGYTF.

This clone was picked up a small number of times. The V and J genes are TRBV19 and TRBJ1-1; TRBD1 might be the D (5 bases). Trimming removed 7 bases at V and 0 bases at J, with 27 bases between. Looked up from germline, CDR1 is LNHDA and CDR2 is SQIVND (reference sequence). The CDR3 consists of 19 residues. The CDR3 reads CASTPIWGSSGSVNTEAFF. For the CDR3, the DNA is TGTGCCAGTACCCCGATATGGGGGAGCTCGGGCAGCGTGAACACTGAAGCTTTCTTT. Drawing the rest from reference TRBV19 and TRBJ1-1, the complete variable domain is DGGITQSPKYLFRKEGQNVTLSCEQNLNHDAMYWYRQDPGQGLRLIYYSQIVNDFQKGDIAEGYSVSREKKESFPLTVTSAQKNPTAFYLCASTPIWGSSGSVNTEAFFGQGTRLTVV.

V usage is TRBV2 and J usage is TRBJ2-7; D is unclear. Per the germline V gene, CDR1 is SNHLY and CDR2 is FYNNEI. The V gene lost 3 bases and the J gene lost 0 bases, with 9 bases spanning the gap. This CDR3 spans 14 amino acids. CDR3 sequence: CASSDQASSYEQYF. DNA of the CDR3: TGTGCCAGCAGTGATCAGGCAAGCTCCTACGAGCAGTACTTC.

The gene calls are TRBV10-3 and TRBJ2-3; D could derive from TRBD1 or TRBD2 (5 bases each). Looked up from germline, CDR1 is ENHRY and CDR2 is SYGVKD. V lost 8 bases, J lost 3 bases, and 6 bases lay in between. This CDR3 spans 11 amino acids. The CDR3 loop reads CAIEGTDTQYF. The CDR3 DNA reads TGTGCCATCGAGGGGACAGATACGCAGTATTTT.

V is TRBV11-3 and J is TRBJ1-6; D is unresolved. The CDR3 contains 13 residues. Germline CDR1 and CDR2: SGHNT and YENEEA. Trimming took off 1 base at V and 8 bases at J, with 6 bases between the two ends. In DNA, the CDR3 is TGTGCCAGCAGCTTAGTTTCAGATTCACCCCTCCACTTT. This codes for CASSLVSDSPLHF. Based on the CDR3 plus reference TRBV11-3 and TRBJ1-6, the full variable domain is EAGVVQSPRYKIIEKKQPVAFWCNPISGHNTLYWYLQNLGQGPELLIRYENEEAVDDSQLPKDRFSAERLKGVDSTLKIQPAELGDSAVYLCASSLVSDSPLHFGNGTRLTVT.

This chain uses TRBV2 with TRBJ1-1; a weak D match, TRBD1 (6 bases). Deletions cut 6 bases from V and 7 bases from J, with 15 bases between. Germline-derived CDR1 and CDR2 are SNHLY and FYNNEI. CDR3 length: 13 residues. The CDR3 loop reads CASSRGQWLEAFF. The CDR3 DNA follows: TGTGCCAGCAGCCGCGGACAGTGGCTTGAAGCTTTCTTT.

CDR3 loop: CASSLAGQNYGYTF. In nucleotides, the CDR3 is TGTGCCAGCAGCTTAGCCGGCCAGAACTATGGCTACACCTTC. J is TRBJ1-2 and V is TRBV11-2; D gene ambiguous. The ends were cut back, 1 base at V and 2 bases at J, with 8 bases in the middle. Germline CDR1 SGHAT, CDR2 FQNNGV. The CDR3 covers 14 residues.

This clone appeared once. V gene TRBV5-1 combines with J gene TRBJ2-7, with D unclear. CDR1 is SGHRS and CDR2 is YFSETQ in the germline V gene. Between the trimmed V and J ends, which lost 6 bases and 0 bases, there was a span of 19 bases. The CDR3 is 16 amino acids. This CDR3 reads CASTLDTLELSYEQYF. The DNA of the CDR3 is TGCGCCAGCACCCTCGACACTCTAGAGCTCTCCTACGAGCAGTACTTC.

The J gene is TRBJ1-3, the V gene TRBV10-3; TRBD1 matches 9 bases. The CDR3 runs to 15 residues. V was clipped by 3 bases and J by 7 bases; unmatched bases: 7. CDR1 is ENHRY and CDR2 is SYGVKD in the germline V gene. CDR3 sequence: CAISEPGQGGNTIYF. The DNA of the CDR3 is TGTGCCATCAGTGAACCGGGACAGGGAGGCAACACCATATATTTT.

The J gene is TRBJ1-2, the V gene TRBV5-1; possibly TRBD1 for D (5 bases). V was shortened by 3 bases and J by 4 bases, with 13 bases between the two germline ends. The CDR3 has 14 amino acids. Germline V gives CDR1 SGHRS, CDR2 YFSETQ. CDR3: CASSSGGIAYGYTF. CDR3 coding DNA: TGCGCCAGCAGCTCTGGGGGGATTGCCTATGGCTACACCTTC.

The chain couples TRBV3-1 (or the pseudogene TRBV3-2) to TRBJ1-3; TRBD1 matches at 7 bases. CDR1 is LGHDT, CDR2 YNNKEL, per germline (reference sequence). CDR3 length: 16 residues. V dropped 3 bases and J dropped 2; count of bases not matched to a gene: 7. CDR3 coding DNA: TGTGCCAGCAGCCATCCAGGCAGGGGGACTGGAAACACCATATATTTT. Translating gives CASSHPGRGTGNTIYF.

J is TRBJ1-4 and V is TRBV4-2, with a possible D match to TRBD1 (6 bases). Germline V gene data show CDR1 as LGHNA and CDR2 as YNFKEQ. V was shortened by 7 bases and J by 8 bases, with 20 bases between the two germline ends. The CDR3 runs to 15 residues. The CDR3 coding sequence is TGTGCCAGCACCGGAGGTCGCGGGGGCCGAGAAAAACTGTTTTTT. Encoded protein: CASTGGRGGREKLFF.

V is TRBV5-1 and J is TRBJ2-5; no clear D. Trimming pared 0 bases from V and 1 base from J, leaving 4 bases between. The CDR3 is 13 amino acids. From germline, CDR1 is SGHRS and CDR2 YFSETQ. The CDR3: CASSLGGQETQYF. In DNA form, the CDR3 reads TGCGCCAGCAGCTTGGGCGGCCAAGAGACCCAGTACTTC.